A single sample is the source of the 22 T cell receptor beta chains below, sequenced in a study of neoadjuvant nivolumab and ipilimumab in lung cancer. TCRdb keeps only in-frame clones here, not all; method: immunoSEQ multiplex PCR. Of about 7,700 clones in the sample, about nine tenths were seen once. The sequenced sample was tumor tissue, obtained after neoadjuvant nivolumab, alone or with ipilimumab, at or shortly before surgery. The receptors were gathered from an adult with non-small cell lung cancer. Some clones in this sample may be carry-over from other donors' samples.

With regard to this clone: This likely comes from a read error, as the CDR3 has no conserved phenylalanine or tryptophan at its end. The DNA is omitted, as the CDR3 cannot be located on it reliably, and the CDR3 follows TCRdb's listing. The CDR3 sequence is CASSPTTIRDTERY. The chain recombines TRBV6-1 with TRBJ2-3; the DNA was not used to check the table's D call, TRBD2. The CDR3 spans 14 amino acids, including both terminal residues. CDR1 and CDR2 from the germline V gene are MNHNS and SASEGT.

V usage is TRBV18 and J usage is TRBJ2-7, with 7 bases lining up with TRBD2. CDR3 size: 13 residues. The ends lost 0 bases at V and 7 bases at J; junction bases unmatched: 3. Germline V lookup: CDR1 KGHSH, CDR2 LQKENI. CDR3 residues: CASSPPGGGEQYF. The CDR3 DNA is TGTGCCAGCTCACCACCGGGGGGAGGGGAGCAGTACTTC.

The genes are TRBV6-5 and TRBJ2-5, with D perhaps TRBD1 (6 bases). Germline CDR1 is MNHEY and CDR2 is SVGAGI. Trimming left V 2 bases short and J 5 bases short, with 15 bases between. The CDR3 sequence is 15 residues long. CDR3 bases: TGTGCCAGCAGTTACGACAGGCGCCACGGCGAGACCCAGTACTTC. It is translated as CASSYDRRHGETQYF.

The chain links TRBV2 to TRBJ2-1; D uncertain. The CDR3 has 13 amino acids. The ends were cut back, 6 bases at V and 7 bases at J, with 13 bases in the middle. Per the germline V gene, CDR1 is SNHLY and CDR2 is FYNNEI. The CDR3 DNA reads as TGTGCCAGCAGCCTCCTCACTACAAATGAGCAGTTCTTC. This sequence encodes CASSLLTTNEQFF.

This clone was counted a few times. The gene calls are TRBV9 and TRBJ1-1; the match to TRBD1 covers 8 bases. Germline V gene lookup returns CDR1 SGDLS and CDR2 YYNGEE. With 3 bases clipped from V and 7 bases from J, the junction kept 5 bases outside the gene matches. The CDR3 has 13 amino acids. The CDR3, as DNA: TGTGCCAGCAGCGACAGGGGGGAGGGTGAAGCTTTCTTT. Translating gives CASSDRGEGEAFF.

This chain uses TRBV7-8 with TRBJ2-7; no firm D call. The CDR3 has 15 amino acids. V was shortened by 5 bases and J by 2 bases, with 16 bases between the two germline ends. CDR1 SGHVS and CDR2 FQNEAQ come from the germline V gene. DNA for the CDR3: TGTGCCAGCAGCCAGACCCAGTGGGTCACCTACGAGCAGTACTTC. This encodes CASSQTQWVTYEQYF.

The V call is TRBV18, the J call TRBJ1-5; D perhaps matches TRBD1 (5 bases). Germline CDR1 and CDR2: KGHSH and LQKENI. CDR3 length: 14 residues. V lost 3 bases and J 9 bases, leaving 15 bases between the germline ends. The CDR3 nucleotides read TGTGCCAGCTCACCCGACGGGGGGTCCGGGCCCCAGCATTTT. Its translation is CASSPDGGSGPQHF. Complete variable domain (other parts from reference TRBV18 and TRBJ1-5): NAGVMQNPRHLVRRRGQEARLRCSPMKGHSHVYWYRQLPEEGLKFMVYLQKENIIDESGMPKERFSAEFPKEGPSILRIQQVVRGDSAAYFCASSPDGGSGPQHFGDGTRLSIL.

CDR3 region: CASSLRAETDTQYF. The CDR3 nucleotides read TGTGCCAGCAGCTTACGGGCGGAGACAGATACGCAGTATTTT. This rearrangement joins TRBV7-6 to TRBJ2-3; D is undetermined. Germline V gene data show CDR1 as SGHVS and CDR2 as FNYEAQ. There are 14 residues in the CDR3. Between the trimmed V and J ends, which lost 2 bases and 3 bases, there was a span of 9 bases.

The chain employs TRBV5-4 and TRBJ2-2; TRBD1 is a possible D gene (6 bases). The CDR3 is 16 residues long. The germline CDR1 and CDR2 sequences are SGHNT and YYREEE (reference sequence). The V and J ends lost 1 base and 4 bases respectively, with 14 bases between them. This CDR3 is CASSLRGQLSTGELFF. The CDR3 DNA reads TGTGCCAGCAGCTTGAGAGGACAGCTGAGCACCGGGGAGCTGTTTTTT.

Here the CDR3 DNA reads TGTGCCAGCAGCTCGACCAGGGGGGCCCAGTACTTC. Translating gives CASSSTRGAQYF. This chain uses TRBV11-3 with TRBJ2-5, with D tentatively TRBD1 (7 bases). The CDR3 has 12 residues. V was trimmed by 4 bases and J by 9 bases, leaving 12 bases between them. The V gene's germline CDR1 is SGHNT and CDR2 YENEEA.

This chain joins TRBV9 and TRBJ2-6; D is undetermined. The germline V and J ends were trimmed by 6 bases and 4 bases, with 14 bases remaining between them. Germline CDR1 SGDLS, CDR2 YYNGEE. The CDR3 has 15 amino acids. The CDR3 is CASTPGSLGANVLTF. The CDR3 coding sequence is TGTGCCAGCACACCAGGTTCTCTGGGGGCCAACGTCCTGACTTTC.

This sequence joins TRBV9 and TRBJ2-1; D possibly uses TRBD1 or TRBD2 (5 bases each). This CDR3 spans 17 amino acids. Germline assignment: CDR1 SGDLS and CDR2 YYNGEE. V lost 1 base and J 7 bases, leaving 21 bases between the germline ends. CDR3 region: CASSVLSGQGVVNEQFF. The CDR3 DNA sequence: TGTGCCAGCAGCGTACTCTCCGGGCAGGGAGTTGTTAATGAGCAGTTCTTC.

The rearrangement uses TRBV30 and TRBJ2-1, with a weak D call TRBD2 (5 bases). The CDR3 runs to 13 residues. V was clipped by 0 bases and J by 8 bases, with 11 bases between them. Germline V gene data show CDR1 as GTSNPN and CDR2 as SVGIG (reference sequence). The CDR3 DNA sequence: TGTGCCTGGAGTGTCGGGGTAAGCGATGAGCAGTTCTTC. Its translation: CAWSVGVSDEQFF.

The V call is TRBV10-2, the J call TRBJ1-2; perhaps TRBD1 as D (5 bases). This CDR3 comprises 15 residues. Germline V gives CDR1 WSHSY, CDR2 SAAADI. Between the trimmed V and J ends, which lost 0 bases and 3 bases, there was a span of 11 bases. As DNA, the CDR3 is TGCGCCAGCAGTGAGTCGACGCGGGGGGACTATGGCTACACCTTC. This codes for CASSESTRGDYGYTF.

This chain connects TRBV4-2 to TRBJ1-2; D gene unclear. Trimming shortened V by 4 bases and J by 8 bases, and 14 bases separated the two germline ends. This CDR3 region has 13 residues. Germline loops: CDR1 LGHNA, CDR2 YNFKEQ. The CDR3: CASSLPQPPGYTF. CDR3 nucleotide sequence: TGTGCCAGCAGCCTACCACAGCCTCCGGGCTACACCTTC.

This clone was recorded only once. This chain links TRBV18 with TRBJ2-2, with D hard to call. CDR1 and CDR2 from the germline V gene are KGHSH and LQKENI. V lost 2 bases, J lost 6 bases, and 7 bases lay in between. There are 13 residues in the CDR3. The CDR3 loop reads CASSPIGSGELFF. In DNA form, the CDR3 reads TGTGCCAGCTCACCAATAGGGTCCGGGGAGCTGTTTTTT.

This chain connects TRBV10-1 to TRBJ2-7; D ambiguous. From germline, CDR1 is WNHNN and CDR2 SYGVQD (reference sequence). The CDR3 sequence is 11 residues long. V shed 3 bases and J shed 3 bases, with 3 bases lying between them. CDR3 region: CASSDHYEQYF. The CDR3 coding sequence is TGCGCCAGCAGTGACCACTACGAGCAGTACTTC.

The chain uses TRBV29-1 and TRBJ1-1; TRBD1 might be the D (5 bases). This CDR3 has 13 amino acids. V was pared by 4 bases and J by 1 base, with 10 bases between. Germline V gene sequence: CDR1 SQVTM, CDR2 ANQGSEA. The CDR3: CSVAYRPNTEAFF. For the CDR3, the DNA is TGCAGCGTTGCTTACAGGCCGAACACTGAAGCTTTCTTT.

J is TRBJ2-5 and V is TRBV18, with TRBD1 matching 8 bases. This CDR3 spans 13 amino acids. The germline V gene has CDR1 KGHSH and CDR2 LQKENI. J gave up 4 bases and V 6 bases, and 4 bases lay outside the gene matches. CDR3 DNA sequence: TGTGCCAGCTCCCAAACAGGGGGAGAGACCCAGTACTTC. This codes for CASSQTGGETQYF.

This clone was seen only once. The gene calls are TRBV19 and TRBJ2-6, with D perhaps TRBD1 or TRBD2 (5 bases each). The CDR3 totals 15 residues. V was pared by 5 bases and J by 4 bases, with 12 bases between. Germline V gene data show CDR1 as LNHDA and CDR2 as SQIVND (reference sequence). For the CDR3, the DNA is TGTGCCAGTAGTCCCGGGGCCTTGGGGGCCAACGTCCTGACTTTC. Translation gives CASSPGALGANVLTF. Supplemented by reference TRBV19 and TRBJ2-6, the full variable domain reads DGGITQSPKYLFRKEGQNVTLSCEQNLNHDAMYWYRQDPGQGLRLIYYSQIVNDFQKGDIAEGYSVSREKKESFPLTVTSAQKNPTAFYLCASSPGALGANVLTFGAGSRLTVL.

The chain combines TRBV5-6 with TRBJ1-1; 10 positions agree with TRBD1. Germline assignment: CDR1 SGHDT and CDR2 YYEEEE. Germline trimming cut 3 bases from V and 10 bases from J; bases unmatched to any gene: 9. This CDR3 spans 14 amino acids. CDR3 amino acids: CASSSSGTGDTAFF. CDR3 sequence (DNA): TGTGCCAGCAGCTCTTCCGGGACAGGGGATACAGCTTTCTTT.

The table lists this clone with a count of one. The chain links TRBV18 to TRBJ2-7, with D perhaps given as TRBD1 or TRBD2 (6 bases each). Germline-derived CDR1 and CDR2 are KGHSH and LQKENI. Trimming pared 3 bases from V and 2 bases from J, leaving 17 bases between. The CDR3 has 16 amino acids. The CDR3 loop is CASSPITGARAYEQYF. CDR3 in DNA: TGTGCCAGCTCACCTATTACGGGGGCGCGAGCCTACGAGCAGTACTTC.